The next 14 T cell receptor beta chains were all read from a single sample in a study of shared clonotypes between healthy human individuals. The data were produced by immunoSEQ multiplex PCR, yet TCRdb's version contains in-frame clones alone and is incomplete. In the table there are some 2.1 million clones, approximately 95% of which are singletons. Sequencing input: naive CD4+ T cells sorted from blood. Sample subset: CD45RA+ positively selected. The origin of the receptors is a man aged 18 to 35 in good health.

This clone came up once. This chain connects TRBV11-2 to TRBJ2-7; no clear D. Germline CDR1 SGHAT, CDR2 FQNNGV. The V end lost 1 base, the J end lost 0 bases, and 19 bases lay between the germline ends. The CDR3 is 18 amino acids. The CDR3 DNA reads TGTGCCAGCAGCTTAGGCTACTCCTTCCGGACCGACTCCTACGAGCAGTACTTC. Translating gives CASSLGYSFRTDSYEQYF.

This clone has just one count. The rearrangement uses TRBV6-5 and TRBJ2-7; D possibly corresponds to TRBD1 (5 bases). CDR1 is MNHEY and CDR2 is SVGAGI in the germline V gene. Trimming took 8 bases from V and 0 from J, leaving 17 bases between them. The CDR3 is 15 amino acids. Here the CDR3 DNA reads TGTGCCAGCGGAAGGGGTAGGGGAAGCTCCTACGAGCAGTACTTC. Translating gives CASGRGRGSSYEQYF.

Concerning this clone: This CDR3 is also generated by other DNA sequences in the sample. This chain links TRBV2 with TRBJ1-2; a possible D gene is TRBD1 (5 bases). Germline V gene data show CDR1 as SNHLY and CDR2 as FYNNEI. The CDR3 has 13 residues. The V gene lost 4 bases and the J gene lost 4 bases, with 10 bases spanning the gap. Written as DNA, the CDR3 is TGTGCCAGCAGTGCTCAGGGAAGCTATGGCTACACCTTC. Amino acids: CASSAQGSYGYTF.

The chain links TRBV10-3 to TRBJ1-3, with TRBD1 as a possible D gene (6 bases). CDR3 length: 16 residues. Trimming pared 4 bases from V and 2 bases from J, leaving 15 bases between. Germline V gene data show CDR1 as ENHRY and CDR2 as SYGVKD. The CDR3 reads CAISGSGDLAGNTIYF. The DNA of the CDR3 is TGTGCCATCAGTGGCTCAGGGGACTTAGCTGGAAACACCATATATTTT.

The chain carries TRBV18 and TRBJ2-5; D ambiguous. The CDR3 loop spans 16 amino acids. Trimming pared 3 bases from V and 2 bases from J, leaving 16 bases between. The V gene's germline CDR1 is KGHSH and CDR2 LQKENI. Here the CDR3 DNA reads TGTGCCAGCTCACCGGTTCCCGGATCACATCAAGAGACCCAGTACTTC. Protein: CASSPVPGSHQETQYF.

The V call is TRBV10-2, the J call TRBJ1-5, with D tentatively TRBD1 (6 bases). V lost 6 bases, J lost 1 base, and 10 bases lay in between. This CDR3 region has 14 residues. Per the germline V gene, CDR1 is WSHSY and CDR2 is SAAADI. CDR3 loop: CASSRDISNQPQHF. CDR3 sequence (DNA): TGCGCCAGCAGCCGGGACATCAGCAATCAGCCCCAGCATTTT.

The J gene is TRBJ2-2, the V gene TRBV7-2; TRBD2 agrees at 9 bases. V gave up 2 bases and J gave up 4 bases; unmatched junction bases: 5. Germline-derived CDR1 and CDR2 are SGHTA and FQGNSA. The CDR3 contains 16 residues. The CDR3 is CASSLLAGVSTGELFF. The CDR3 region has the DNA TGTGCCAGCAGCTTATTAGCGGGAGTTTCCACCGGGGAGCTGTTTTTT.

This clone was counted a single time. V usage is TRBV18 and J usage is TRBJ1-6; perhaps TRBD1 as D (5 bases). CDR1 and CDR2 (germline): KGHSH, LQKENI. This CDR3 has 14 amino acids. V was trimmed by 2 bases and J by 11 bases, leaving 13 bases between them. The DNA for the CDR3 is TGTGCCAGCTCACCAATGGGGGAACAGGCACCCCTCCACTTT. It encodes CASSPMGEQAPLHF.

The chain recombines TRBV30 with TRBJ1-4; TRBD1 might be the D (5 bases). Germline-derived CDR1 and CDR2 are GTSNPN and SVGIG (reference sequence). V lost 1 base to trimming and J lost 6 bases, with 9 bases between them. CDR3 length equals 13 residues. The CDR3 nucleotides are TGTGCCTGGAGTGGGGGGAGCCATGAAAAACTGTTTTTT. The encoded protein is CAWSGGSHEKLFF.

The chain carries TRBV11-3 and TRBJ2-5; no clear D. The V and J ends lost 1 base and 2 bases respectively, with 8 bases between them. Germline V gene sequence: CDR1 SGHNT, CDR2 YENEEA. This CDR3 is 14 amino acids long. This chain's CDR3 is CASSLGLGQETQYF. The DNA of the CDR3 is TGTGCCAGCAGCTTAGGTCTAGGACAAGAGACCCAGTACTTC.

In its sample, this clone was seen a few times. V gene TRBV19 combines with J gene TRBJ1-2; D ambiguous. The CDR3 is 13 amino acids. Germline V CDR1 and CDR2: LNHDA, SQIVND (reference sequence). V was pared by 2 bases and J by 0 bases, with 4 bases between. The CDR3, as DNA: TGTGCCAGTAGTATATCGCCTAACTATGGCTACACCTTC. Translated, it gives CASSISPNYGYTF.

The chain recombines TRBV11-3 with TRBJ1-1; possibly TRBD1 for D (5 bases). The V and J ends lost 6 bases and 4 bases respectively, with 18 bases between them. CDR3 length equals 15 residues. The germline CDR1 and CDR2 sequences are SGHNT and YENEEA. CDR3 DNA: TGTGCCAGCAGTCCGCAACGAGGGGATCCCACTGAAGCTTTCTTT. Translated: CASSPQRGDPTEAFF.

The chain's CDR3 is CASSPLLAGGNYNEQFF. DNA for the CDR3: TGTGCCAGCTCACCCCTACTAGCGGGAGGAAACTACAATGAGCAGTTCTTC. The chain links TRBV18 to TRBJ2-1; the match to TRBD2 covers 12 bases. The CDR3 runs 17 residues. J gave up 3 bases and V 3 bases, and 6 bases lay outside the gene matches. Per the germline V gene, CDR1 is KGHSH and CDR2 is LQKENI.

V and J are TRBV7-5 and TRBJ2-7; the table names TRBD2, a call not compared with the DNA. TRBV7-5 is reported as a pseudogene. The CDR3 runs 19 residues. Here the CDR3 DNA reads TGTGCCAGAAGCTTATGGACCCACTTTAGCGGGGGGCCAAGGTACGAGCAGTACTTC. Its protein is CARSLWTHFSGGPRYEQYF.